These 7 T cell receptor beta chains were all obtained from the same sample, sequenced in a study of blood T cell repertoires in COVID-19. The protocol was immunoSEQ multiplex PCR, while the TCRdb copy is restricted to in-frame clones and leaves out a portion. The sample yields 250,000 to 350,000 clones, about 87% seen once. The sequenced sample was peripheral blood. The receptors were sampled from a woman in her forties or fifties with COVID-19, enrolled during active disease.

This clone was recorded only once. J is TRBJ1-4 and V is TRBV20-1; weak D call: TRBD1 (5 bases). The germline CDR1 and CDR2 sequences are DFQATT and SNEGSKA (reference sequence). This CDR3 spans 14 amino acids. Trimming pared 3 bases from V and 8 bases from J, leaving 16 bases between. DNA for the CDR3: TGCAGTGCTAGTAAGGGTCAGGGCTGGGAAAAACTGTTTTTT. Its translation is CSASKGQGWEKLFF.

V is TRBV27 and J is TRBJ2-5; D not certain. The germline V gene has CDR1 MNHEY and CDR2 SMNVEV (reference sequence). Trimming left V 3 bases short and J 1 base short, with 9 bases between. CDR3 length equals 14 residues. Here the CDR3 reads CASSFFRSQETQYF. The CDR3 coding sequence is TGTGCCAGCAGTTTTTTTCGTTCCCAAGAGACCCAGTACTTC.

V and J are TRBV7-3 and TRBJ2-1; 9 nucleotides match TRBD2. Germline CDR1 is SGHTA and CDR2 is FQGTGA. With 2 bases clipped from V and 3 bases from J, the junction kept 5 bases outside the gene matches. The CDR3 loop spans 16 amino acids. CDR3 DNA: TGTGCCAGCAGCTTAGCGGGGGGGACGGGCTACAATGAGCAGTTCTTC. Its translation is CASSLAGGTGYNEQFF.

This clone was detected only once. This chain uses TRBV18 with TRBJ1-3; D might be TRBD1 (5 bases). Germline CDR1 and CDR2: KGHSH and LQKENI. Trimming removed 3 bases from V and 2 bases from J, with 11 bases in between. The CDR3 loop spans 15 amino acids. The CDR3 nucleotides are TGTGCCAGCTCACCGGGACTGGGAGCTGGAAACACCATATATTTT. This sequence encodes CASSPGLGAGNTIYF. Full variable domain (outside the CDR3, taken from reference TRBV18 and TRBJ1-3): NAGVMQNPRHLVRRRGQEARLRCSPMKGHSHVYWYRQLPEEGLKFMVYLQKENIIDESGMPKERFSAEFPKEGPSILRIQQVVRGDSAAYFCASSPGLGAGNTIYFGEGSWLTVV.

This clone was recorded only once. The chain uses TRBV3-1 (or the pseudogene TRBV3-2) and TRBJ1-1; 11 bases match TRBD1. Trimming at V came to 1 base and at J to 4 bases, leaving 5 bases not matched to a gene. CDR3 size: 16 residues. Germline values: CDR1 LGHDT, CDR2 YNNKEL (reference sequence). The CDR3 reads CASSQVAGTGGTEAFF. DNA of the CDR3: TGTGCCAGCAGCCAAGTAGCCGGGACAGGGGGCACTGAAGCTTTCTTT.

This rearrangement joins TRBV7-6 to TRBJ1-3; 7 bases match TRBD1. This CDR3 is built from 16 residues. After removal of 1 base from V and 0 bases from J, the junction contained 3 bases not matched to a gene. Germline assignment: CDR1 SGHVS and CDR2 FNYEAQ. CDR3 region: CASSLEGALSGNTIYF. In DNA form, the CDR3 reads TGTGCCAGCAGCTTAGAGGGGGCTCTCTCTGGAAACACCATATATTTT.

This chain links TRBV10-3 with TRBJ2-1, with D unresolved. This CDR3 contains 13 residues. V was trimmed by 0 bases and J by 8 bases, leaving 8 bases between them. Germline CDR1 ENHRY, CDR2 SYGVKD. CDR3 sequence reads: CAISESDFDEQFF. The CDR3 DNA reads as TGTGCCATCAGTGAGTCAGACTTTGATGAGCAGTTCTTC.